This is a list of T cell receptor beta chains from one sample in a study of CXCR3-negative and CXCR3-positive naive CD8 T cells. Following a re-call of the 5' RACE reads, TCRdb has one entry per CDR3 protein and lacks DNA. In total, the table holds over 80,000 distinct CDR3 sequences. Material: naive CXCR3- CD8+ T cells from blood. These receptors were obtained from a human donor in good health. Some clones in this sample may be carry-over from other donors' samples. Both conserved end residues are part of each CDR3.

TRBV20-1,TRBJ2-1,CSATTRYYNEQFF
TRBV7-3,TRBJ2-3,CASSTSGRAAPSTDTQYF
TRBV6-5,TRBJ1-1,CASTLVAGGNTEAFF
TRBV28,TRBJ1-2,CASSPSSGDSDNYGYTF
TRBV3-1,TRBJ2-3,CASSPWLGGDTQYF
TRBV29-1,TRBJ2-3,CSVFTQDRTGTDTQYF
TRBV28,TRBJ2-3,CASSGGALHRTDTQYF
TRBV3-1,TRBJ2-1,CASSQGLADSWDEQFF
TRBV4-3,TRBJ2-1,CASSQDGGDWGEQFF
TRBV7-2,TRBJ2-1,CASSSLAGGGNEQFF
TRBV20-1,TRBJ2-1,CSAPSGEYNEQFF
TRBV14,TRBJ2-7,CASSQVIGREYYEQYF
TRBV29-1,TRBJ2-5,CSVGRGYQETQYF
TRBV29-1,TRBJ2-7,CSVRRANEQYF
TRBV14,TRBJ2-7,CASSQESGDSYEQYF
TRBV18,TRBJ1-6,CASSPPADYNSPLHF
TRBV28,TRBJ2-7,CASSQPGQGSYEQYF
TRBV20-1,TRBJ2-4,CSARVLGRFSQEGNIQYF
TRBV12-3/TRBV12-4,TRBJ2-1,CASSLGGVVDEQFF
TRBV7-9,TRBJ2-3,CASSFIPLAGVPFTDTQYF
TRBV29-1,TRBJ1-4,CSVLGTGEKLFF
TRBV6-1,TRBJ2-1,CASGSGTGGAYNEQFF